A single sample gave rise to the 17 T cell receptor beta chains below, sequenced in a study of T cells after yellow fever vaccination. Each CDR3 protein is one row after TCRdb ran MiXCR on the 5' RACE reads. The data contain over 70,000 distinct CDR3 sequences, over 7.5% of them singletons. The specimen comprised CD8+ T cells sorted from PBMCs, sampled on the day of the yellow fever booster vaccination. All receptors derive from a man younger than 45 who received the YFV17D yellow fever vaccine.

Remarks on this clonotype: A junction boundary mismatches the germline segment, possibly from a read error. The chain uses TRBV7-9 and TRBJ1-4, with D possibly TRBD1 on 5 matching bases. CDR1 SEHNR and CDR2 FQNEAQ come from the germline V gene (reference sequence). This CDR3 spans 12 amino acids. CDR3 sequence (DNA): TGTGCCAGCAGCTTGGGGCCTGAAAAACTGTGTTTT. Translated, it gives CASSLGPEKLCF.

This clonotype appeared many times. The V and J genes are TRBV11-2 and TRBJ2-5; TRBD1 might be the D (5 bases). Per the germline V gene, CDR1 is SGHAT and CDR2 is FQNNGV. V was cut by 4 bases and J by 1 base, with 13 bases left in between. This CDR3 comprises 15 residues. CDR3 in DNA: TGTGCCAGCAGCTCTCTACAGGTCACCCAAGAGACCCAGTACTTC. Encoded protein: CASSSLQVTQETQYF.

The chain uses TRBV28 and TRBJ2-1; 8 bases map to TRBD2. The germline V gene encodes CDR1 MDHEN and CDR2 SYDVKM. The CDR3 has 18 amino acids. Trimming took 3 bases from V and 0 from J; bases not matched to a gene: 10. This chain's CDR3 is CASSLEGLAGISYNEQFF. CDR3 nucleotide sequence: TGTGCCAGCAGTTTGGAGGGGCTAGCGGGTATCTCCTACAATGAGCAGTTCTTC.

This clonotype was recorded a few times. DNA of the CDR3: TGCGCCAGCAGCCAAGAGTCAGAAGAACATCTCGGGCCCAAAAACATTCAGTACTTC. Translating it yields CASSQESEEHLGPKNIQYF. This chain joins TRBV4-3 and TRBJ2-4, with unresolved D. The CDR3 spans 19 residues. Germline values: CDR1 LGHNA, CDR2 YSLEER. The germline V and J ends were trimmed by 0 bases and 2 bases, with 20 bases remaining between them.

In this sample, this clonotype turned up a few times. The chain has TRBV4-1 and TRBJ1-1; D gene ambiguous. The CDR3 has 14 amino acids. With 4 bases removed from V and 1 base from J, the gap between germline ends came to 10 bases. Germline V gene data show CDR1 as MGHRA and CDR2 as YSYEKL. The CDR3 reads CASSPERWNTEAFF. Written as DNA, the CDR3 is TGCGCCAGCAGCCCCGAGCGGTGGAACACTGAAGCTTTCTTT.

About this clonotype: Given a much more abundant clone one base away, this may be a read error. This rearrangement joins TRBV2 to TRBJ2-7; 10 nucleotides match TRBD2. The CDR3 spans 15 residues. The V gene end was trimmed by 6 bases and the J gene end by 3 bases; junction bases not matched to a gene: 8. Germline CDR1 reads SNHLY; CDR2 reads FYNNEI. The CDR3 DNA reads TGTGCCAGCAGATTTTTACTAGCGGGAAGCTACGAGCAGTACTTC. It translates to CASRFLLAGSYEQYF.

This clonotype was detected many times. The CDR3 sequence is CASSLDRGNSYEQYF. CDR3 sequence (DNA): TGTGCCAGCAGTTTGGACAGGGGGAACTCCTACGAGCAGTACTTC. The chain links TRBV7-3 to TRBJ2-7; the match to TRBD1 covers 10 bases. Germline loops: CDR1 SGHTA, CDR2 FQGTGA. Trimming cost V 6 bases and J 0 bases; bases outside gene matches: 5. The CDR3 spans 15 residues.

This clonotype was seen a few times. The chain has TRBV1 and TRBJ2-2; TRBD2 is the table's D call, not checked against the DNA. TRBV1 is deemed a pseudogene. CDR3 length: 16 amino acids. CDR3 loop: CTSSQTSGLNTGELFF. The CDR3 coding sequence is TGCACCAGCAGCCAAACTAGCGGGTTGAACACCGGGGAGCTGTTTTTT.

This clonotype has a handful of counts. The rearrangement joins TRBV30 to TRBJ2-5, with D perhaps TRBD1 (5 bases). The CDR3 runs 13 residues. With 3 bases removed from V and 7 bases from J, the gap between germline ends came to 15 bases. CDR1 and CDR2 from the germline V gene are GTSNPN and SVGIG (reference sequence). The CDR3 DNA is TGTGCCTGGAGGCATCTAGGGGTTGGGACCCAGTACTTC. This codes for CAWRHLGVGTQYF.

Notes on this clonotype: Given a much more abundant clone one base away, this may be a read error. The V call is TRBV27, the J call TRBJ2-7; D may correspond to TRBD1 or TRBD2 (5 bases each). This CDR3 spans 13 amino acids. The germline gives CDR1 MNHEY, CDR2 SMNVEV (reference sequence). Trimming pared 3 bases from V and 7 bases from J, leaving 13 bases between. CDR3 nucleotide sequence: TGTGCCAGCAGTTTTGCAGGCTGGGGGGAGCAGTACTTC. Amino acid sequence: CASSFAGWGEQYF.

This clonotype was observed a handful of times. The gene calls are TRBV27 and TRBJ2-1; D ambiguous. CDR1 is MNHEY and CDR2 is SMNVEV in the germline V gene (reference sequence). Trimming shortened V by 10 bases and J by 7 bases, and 11 bases separated the two germline ends. This CDR3 contains 11 residues. The CDR3 loop reads CATYKGNEQFF. Here the CDR3 DNA reads TGTGCCACTTACAAGGGAAATGAGCAGTTCTTC.

This chain links TRBV6-6 with TRBJ1-1, with D possibly being TRBD1 (6 bases). The CDR3 covers 13 residues. Germline CDR1 MNHNY, CDR2 SVGAGI (reference sequence). V was cut by 6 bases and J by 8 bases, with 16 bases left in between. The CDR3 DNA reads as TGTGCCAGCAGAGCGATTCAGGGGATGGAAGCTTTCTTT. It yields the protein CASRAIQGMEAFF.

The chain couples TRBV20-1 to TRBJ1-2; D call uncertain. The CDR3 contains 12 residues. Germline V CDR1 and CDR2: DFQATT, SNEGSKA (reference sequence). Trimming stripped 3 bases from V and 8 bases from J, with 13 bases between. The CDR3 loop is CSASSRWEGYTF. The DNA for the CDR3 is TGCAGTGCTAGCTCCCGGTGGGAGGGCTACACCTTC.

This clonotype was seen a handful of times. The rearrangement joins TRBV5-4 to TRBJ2-7; the D gene is possibly TRBD2 (6 bases). The V end was cut by 0 bases, the J end by 6 bases, with 10 bases between. This CDR3 region has 13 residues. CDR1 is SGHNT and CDR2 is YYREEE in the germline V gene (reference sequence). The CDR3 loop is CASSLGEEGEQYF. The DNA for the CDR3 is TGTGCCAGCAGCTTGGGCGAGGAGGGCGAGCAGTACTTC.

A note on this clonotype: One end of the junction is discordant with germline, which a read error may explain. The chain links TRBV2 to TRBJ2-3, with 12 bases identical to TRBD2. Germline assignment: CDR1 SNHLY and CDR2 FYNNEI. The CDR3 runs to 15 residues. The CDR3: CASSELAGGADTQYF. The CDR3 DNA reads as TGTGCCAGCAGTGAACTAGCGGGAGGGGCAGATACTCAGTATTTT.

This clonotype was detected a few times. V gene TRBV6-5 combines with J gene TRBJ2-2, with no clear D. The V and J ends lost 4 bases and 7 bases respectively, with 10 bases between them. The CDR3 covers 13 residues. CDR1 and CDR2 from the germline V gene are MNHEY and SVGAGI. The CDR3 is CASSSRSGGELFF. Written as DNA, the CDR3 is TGTGCCAGCAGTTCCCGATCGGGCGGGGAGCTGTTTTTT.

This clonotype turned up a few times. J is TRBJ2-3 and V is TRBV20-1; a weak D match, TRBD2 (5 bases). Trimming cost V 1 base and J 5 bases, with 13 bases left between them. The CDR3 loop spans 14 amino acids. Germline assignment: CDR1 DFQATT and CDR2 SNEGSKA (reference sequence). The CDR3 region has the DNA TGCAGTGCTAGAGCAGATGGTGAGGGAGATACGCAGTATTTT. Protein: CSARADGEGDTQYF.